This TCR beta chain was obtained from a study of CD8+CD57+ T cells in acquired aplastic anemia. Overall study: The average for DNA from sorted CD4+ and CD8+ cells was 3.2 ug.

The CDR3 covers 19 residues. Germline assignment: CDR1 LGHNA and CDR2 YNFKEQ. Trimming at V came to 4 bases and at J to 8 bases, leaving 17 bases not matched to a gene. TCR beta VDJ combinations and CDR3 sequences were profiled from genomic DNA. TCRdb redid the calling of the reads with MiXCR, one entry per CDR3 protein. Among 150,000 to 170,000 distinct CDR3 sequences listed, 40% to 65% were seen once. Study-wide points: Common to patients and controls were twenty-nine CD8+ CDR3 sequences.

Whoever was chosen for sequencing had shown CD8+CD57+ cell expansion by flow cytometry. When blood sampling took place, the patients had received no therapy. In its sample, this clonotype was seen many times. Its matching antigen is unknown. The chain recombines TRBV4-2 with TRBJ2-1; 13 bases are a match to TRBD2. The sequence came from a human donor with aplastic anemia. Sequences were obtained from sorted CD4+, CD8+, or CD8+CD57+ T cells (not recorded which) from PBMCs. CDR3 protein: CASSPTDLKLAGGLHEQFF. The CDR3 DNA is TGTGCCAGCAGCCCAACCGACCTAAAACTAGCGGGGGGGCTTCATGAGCAGTTCTTC.